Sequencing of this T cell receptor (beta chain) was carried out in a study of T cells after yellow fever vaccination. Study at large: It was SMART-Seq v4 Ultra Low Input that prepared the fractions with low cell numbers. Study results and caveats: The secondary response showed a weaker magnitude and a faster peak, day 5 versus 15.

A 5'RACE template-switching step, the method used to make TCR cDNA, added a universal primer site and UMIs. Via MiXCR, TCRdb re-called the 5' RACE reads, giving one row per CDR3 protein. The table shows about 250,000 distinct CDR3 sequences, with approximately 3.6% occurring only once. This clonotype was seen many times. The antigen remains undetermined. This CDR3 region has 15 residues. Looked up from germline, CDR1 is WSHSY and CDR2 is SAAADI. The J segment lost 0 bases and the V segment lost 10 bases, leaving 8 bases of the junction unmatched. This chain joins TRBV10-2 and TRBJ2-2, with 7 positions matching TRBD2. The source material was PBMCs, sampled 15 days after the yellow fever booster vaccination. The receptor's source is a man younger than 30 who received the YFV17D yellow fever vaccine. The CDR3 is CATAGGGPNTGELFF. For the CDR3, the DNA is TGCGCCACCGCCGGCGGGGGTCCGAACACCGGGGAGCTGTTTTTT.